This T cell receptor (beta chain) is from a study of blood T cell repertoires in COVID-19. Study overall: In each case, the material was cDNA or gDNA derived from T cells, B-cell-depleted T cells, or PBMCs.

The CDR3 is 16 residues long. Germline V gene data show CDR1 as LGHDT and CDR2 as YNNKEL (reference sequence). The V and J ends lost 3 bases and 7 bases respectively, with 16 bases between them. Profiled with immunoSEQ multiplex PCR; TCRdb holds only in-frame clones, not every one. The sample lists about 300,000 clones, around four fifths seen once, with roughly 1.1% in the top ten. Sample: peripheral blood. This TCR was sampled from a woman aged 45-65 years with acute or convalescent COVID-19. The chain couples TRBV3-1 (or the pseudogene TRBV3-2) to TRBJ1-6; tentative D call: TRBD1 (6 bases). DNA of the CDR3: TGTGCCAGCAGCCAGGCGACAGGCGGCGGGAATTCACCCCTCCACTTT. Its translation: CASSQATGGGNSPLHF.